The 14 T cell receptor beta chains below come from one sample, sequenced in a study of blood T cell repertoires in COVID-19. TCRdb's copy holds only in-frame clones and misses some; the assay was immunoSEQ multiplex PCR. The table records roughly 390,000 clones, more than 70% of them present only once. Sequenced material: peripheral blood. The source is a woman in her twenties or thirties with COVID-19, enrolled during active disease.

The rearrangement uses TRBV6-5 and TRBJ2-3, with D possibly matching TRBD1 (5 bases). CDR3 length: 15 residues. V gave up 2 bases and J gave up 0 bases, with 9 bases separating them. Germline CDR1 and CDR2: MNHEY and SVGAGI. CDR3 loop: CASSYGRASTDTQYF. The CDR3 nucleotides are TGTGCCAGCAGTTACGGCAGGGCTAGCACAGATACGCAGTATTTT.

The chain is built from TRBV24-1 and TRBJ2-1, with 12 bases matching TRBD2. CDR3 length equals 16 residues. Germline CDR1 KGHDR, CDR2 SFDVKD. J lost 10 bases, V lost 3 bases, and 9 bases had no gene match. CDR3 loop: CATSDRPGLAGQEQFF. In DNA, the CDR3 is TGTGCCACCAGTGATCGGCCGGGACTAGCGGGCCAAGAGCAGTTCTTC.

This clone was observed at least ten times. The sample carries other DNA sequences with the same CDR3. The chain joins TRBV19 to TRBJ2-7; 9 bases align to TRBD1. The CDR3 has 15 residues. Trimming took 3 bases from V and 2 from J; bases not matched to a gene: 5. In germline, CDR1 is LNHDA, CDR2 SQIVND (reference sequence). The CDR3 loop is CASSISGQGTYEQYF. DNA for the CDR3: TGTGCCAGTAGTATTAGCGGACAGGGGACCTACGAGCAGTACTTC. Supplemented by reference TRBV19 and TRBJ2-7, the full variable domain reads DGGITQSPKYLFRKEGQNVTLSCEQNLNHDAMYWYRQDPGQGLRLIYYSQIVNDFQKGDIAEGYSVSREKKESFPLTVTSAQKNPTAFYLCASSISGQGTYEQYFGPGTRLTVT.

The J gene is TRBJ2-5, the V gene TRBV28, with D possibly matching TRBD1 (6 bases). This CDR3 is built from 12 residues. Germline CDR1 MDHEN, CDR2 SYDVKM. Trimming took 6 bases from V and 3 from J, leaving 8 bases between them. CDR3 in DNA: TGTGCCAGCAGGCGACAGGAAGAGACCCAGTACTTC. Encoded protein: CASRRQEETQYF.

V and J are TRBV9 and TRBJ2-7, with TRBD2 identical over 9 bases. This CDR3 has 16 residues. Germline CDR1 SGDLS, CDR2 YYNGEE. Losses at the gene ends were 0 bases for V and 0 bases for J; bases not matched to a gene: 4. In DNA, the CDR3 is TGTGCCAGCAGCGTAGGGGTTAGCGGGAGCTCCTACGAGCAGTACTTC. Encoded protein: CASSVGVSGSSYEQYF.

The CDR3 loop reads CAWSGQGVGAFF. The CDR3 DNA follows: TGTGCCTGGAGTGGTCAGGGGGTGGGAGCTTTCTTT. The V and J genes are TRBV30 and TRBJ1-1; 7 bases align to TRBD1. V was pared by 1 base and J by 10 bases, with 6 bases of the junction left unmatched. The CDR3 sequence is 12 residues long. Per the germline V gene, CDR1 is GTSNPN and CDR2 is SVGIG (reference sequence).

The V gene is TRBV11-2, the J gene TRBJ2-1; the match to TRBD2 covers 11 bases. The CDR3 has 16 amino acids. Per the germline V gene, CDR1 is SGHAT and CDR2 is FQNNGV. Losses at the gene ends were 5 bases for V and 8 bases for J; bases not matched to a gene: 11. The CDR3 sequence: CASSGGSGRAVYEQFF. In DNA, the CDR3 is TGTGCCAGCAGCGGAGGTAGCGGGAGGGCCGTCTATGAGCAGTTCTTC.

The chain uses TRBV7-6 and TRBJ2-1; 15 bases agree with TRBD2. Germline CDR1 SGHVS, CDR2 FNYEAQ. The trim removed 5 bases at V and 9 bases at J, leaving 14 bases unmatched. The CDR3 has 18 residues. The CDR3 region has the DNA TGTGCCAGCAGCGTACTAAGCCCAAGGACTAGCGGGAGGGCTGAGCAGTTCTTC. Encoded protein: CASSVLSPRTSGRAEQFF.

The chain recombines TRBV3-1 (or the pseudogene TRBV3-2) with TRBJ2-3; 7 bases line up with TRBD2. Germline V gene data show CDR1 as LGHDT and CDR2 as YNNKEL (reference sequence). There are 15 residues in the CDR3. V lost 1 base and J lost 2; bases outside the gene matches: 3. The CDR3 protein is CASSQGLADTDTQYF. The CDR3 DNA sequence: TGTGCCAGCAGCCAAGGTCTAGCGGACACAGATACGCAGTATTTT.

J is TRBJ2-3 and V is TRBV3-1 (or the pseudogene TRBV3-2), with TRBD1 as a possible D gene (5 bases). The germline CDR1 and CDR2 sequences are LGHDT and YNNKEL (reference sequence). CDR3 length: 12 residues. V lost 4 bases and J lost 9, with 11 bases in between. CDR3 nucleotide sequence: TGTGCCAGCAGCCGAGGTCCAGGGACGCAGTATTTT. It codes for CASSRGPGTQYF.

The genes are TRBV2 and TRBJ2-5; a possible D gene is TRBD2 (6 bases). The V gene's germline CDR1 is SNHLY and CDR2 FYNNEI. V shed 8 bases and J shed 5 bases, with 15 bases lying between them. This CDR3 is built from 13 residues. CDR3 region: CASAREVRETQYF. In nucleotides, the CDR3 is TGTGCCAGCGCGAGGGAGGTTAGGGAGACCCAGTACTTC.

The CDR3 region has the DNA TGTGCCAGCAGTGCAAGACAGGCCCAACTCTCTGGAAACACCATATATTTT. This encodes CASSARQAQLSGNTIYF. The chain has TRBV6-1 and TRBJ1-3, with D possibly TRBD1 on 6 matching bases. Between the trimmed V and J ends, which lost 4 bases and 0 bases, there was a span of 16 bases. The length of the CDR3 is 17 residues. CDR1 and CDR2 from the germline V gene are MNHNS and SASEGT.

CDR3 loop: CASSLGGQSPGANVLTF. CDR3 in DNA: TGCGCCAGCAGCTTGGGTGGACAGTCGCCTGGGGCCAACGTCCTGACTTTC. J is TRBJ2-6 and V is TRBV5-1, with D possibly being TRBD1 (6 bases). Germline CDR1 is SGHRS and CDR2 is YFSETQ. V was clipped by 0 bases and J by 2 bases, with 12 bases between them. This CDR3 has 17 amino acids.

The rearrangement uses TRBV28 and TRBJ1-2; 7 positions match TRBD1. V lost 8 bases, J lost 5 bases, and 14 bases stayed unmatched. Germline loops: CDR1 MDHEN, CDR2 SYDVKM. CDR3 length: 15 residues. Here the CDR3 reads CASSPPDRVRYGYTF. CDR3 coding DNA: TGTGCCAGCTCACCCCCCGACAGGGTGCGATATGGCTACACCTTC.